These T cell receptor beta chains were read from a single sample in a study of cytomegalovirus exposure and HLA in healthy donors. The table came from immunoSEQ multiplex PCR; TCRdb's copy has only in-frame clones and leaves some out. Here the sample spans 200,000 to 250,000 clones, 77% being singletons. Sequencing used PBMCs. Receptors were obtained from a woman in her fifties or sixties in good health and CMV-seropositive. Each CDR3 is given with its conserved first and last residue. A D gene is named only where the DNA matches it firmly. Clone size, where shown, is once, few, many, or a class for clones that have expanded.

V gene: TRBV7-2
J gene: TRBJ2-2
clone size: .
D gene: .
CDR3 DNA: TGTGCCAGCAGCTCCCATTACTCCGGGGAGCTGTTTTTT
CDR3 protein: CASSSHYSGELFF

V gene: TRBV27
J gene: TRBJ2-7
clone size: .
D gene: TRBD1
CDR3 DNA: TGTGCCAGCAGTCCCCGGATACAGGGGCGACCCTACGAGCAGTACTTC
CDR3 protein: CASSPRIQGRPYEQYF

V gene: TRBV27
J gene: TRBJ2-5
clone size: .
D gene: TRBD2
CDR3 DNA: TGTGCCAGCAGTTTAGTGGGGGGGGAGACCCAGTACTTC
CDR3 protein: CASSLVGGETQYF

V gene: TRBV11-2
J gene: TRBJ2-7
clone size: once
D gene: .
CDR3 DNA: TGTGCCAGCAGCTTAATCCAGACCTCTAGGGAGCAGTACTTC
CDR3 protein: CASSLIQTSREQYF

V gene: TRBV5-1
J gene: TRBJ2-7
clone size: .
D gene: TRBD1
CDR3 DNA: TGCGCCAGCAGCCCGGGACAGGGGATAAACGAGCAGTACTTC
CDR3 protein: CASSPGQGINEQYF

V gene: TRBV28
J gene: TRBJ2-7
clone size: .
D gene: .
CDR3 DNA: TGTGCCAGCAGTTTTGTGGGGCGCTCCTACGAGCAGTACTTC
CDR3 protein: CASSFVGRSYEQYF

V gene: TRBV29-1
J gene: TRBJ2-1
clone size: .
D gene: TRBD1
CDR3 DNA: TGCAGCGCCGGGACAGGGTACAATGAGCAGTTCTTC
CDR3 protein: CSAGTGYNEQFF

V gene: TRBV30
J gene: TRBJ1-1
clone size: .
D gene: TRBD1
CDR3 DNA: TGTGCCTGGAGTACAGGGGGGAACACTGAAGCTTTCTTT
CDR3 protein: CAWSTGGNTEAFF

V gene: TRBV7-2
J gene: TRBJ2-2
clone size: .
D gene: .
CDR3 DNA: TGTGCCAGCAGCAAAGACAGAAACGGGGAGCTGTTTTTT
CDR3 protein: CASSKDRNGELFF

V gene: TRBV4-1
J gene: TRBJ1-6
clone size: .
D gene: .
CDR3 DNA: TGCGCCAGCAGCCAAGAAGCGACGGAGAGGACCTATAATTCACCCCTCCACTTT
CDR3 protein: CASSQEATERTYNSPLHF

V gene: TRBV2
J gene: TRBJ1-1
clone size: .
D gene: .
CDR3 DNA: TGTGCCAGCAGCTTCACAGGGCCCAAGACGGGTGAAGCTTTCTTT
CDR3 protein: CASSFTGPKTGEAFF

V gene: TRBV7-8
J gene: TRBJ1-6
clone size: once
D gene: TRBD1
CDR3 DNA: TGTGCCAGCAGCTTAGAGGGGACAGGGGTAGGGTCACCCCTCCACTTT
CDR3 protein: CASSLEGTGVGSPLHF

V gene: TRBV9
J gene: TRBJ2-7
clone size: .
D gene: .
CDR3 DNA: TGTGCCAGCAGCGCCCTACAAGTTTTGAGGGCCTCCGAGCAGTACTTC
CDR3 protein: CASSALQVLRASEQYF